The rows below give T cell receptor beta chains drawn from one sample of a study. TCRdb re-called the 5' RACE reads with MiXCR, one entry per CDR3 protein. The sample lists 10,000 to 15,000 distinct CDR3 sequences, less than 25% occurring once. What was sequenced was naive CD4+ T cells sorted from blood. The receptor set was obtained from a female donor with breast cancer. CDR3s include the opening cysteine and the closing phenylalanine or tryptophan. A D gene is named only where the DNA matches it firmly. Only part of the rows carry a size: once, few, many, or a class if the clone is expanded.

D: TRBD2; size: -; V: TRBV3-1; J: TRBJ2-1; CDR3: CASTLAGGATEQFF; DNA: TGTGCCAGCACACTAGCGGGAGGTGCCACTGAGCAGTTCTTC
D: -; size: medium-sized; V: TRBV20-1; J: TRBJ2-1; CDR3: CSAGRGGQFNEQFF; DNA: TGCAGTGCTGGAAGAGGGGGTCAGTTCAATGAGCAGTTCTTC
D: -; size: medium-sized; V: TRBV12-3/TRBV12-4; J: TRBJ1-1; CDR3: CASTHTGSATEAFF; DNA: TGTGCCAGTACCCACACAGGGTCGGCCACTGAAGCTTTCTTT
D: -; size: many; V: TRBV7-6; J: TRBJ2-1; CDR3: CASSLPPNNEQFF; DNA: TGTGCCAGCAGCTTACCACCCAACAATGAGCAGTTCTTC
D: -; size: medium-sized; V: TRBV15; J: TRBJ2-3; CDR3: CATSSDGRQDTQYF; DNA: TGTGCCACCAGCAGCGACGGGCGCCAAGATACGCAGTATTTT
D: -; size: many; V: TRBV4-1; J: TRBJ1-6; CDR3: CASSQVALRGSPLHF; DNA: TGCGCCAGCAGCCAAGTCGCTCTTCGGGGGTCACCCCTCCACTTT
D: TRBD2; size: -; V: TRBV7-8; J: TRBJ2-2; CDR3: CASSRREGPTGELFF; DNA: TGTGCCAGCAGCCGGCGGGAGGGCCCCACCGGGGAGCTGTTTTTT
D: -; size: -; V: TRBV5-1; J: TRBJ1-1; CDR3: CASSLGPSRENTEAFF; DNA: TGCGCCAGCAGCCTGGGGCCGAGTCGGGAGAACACTGAAGCTTTCTTT
D: -; size: many; V: TRBV5-6; J: TRBJ1-5; CDR3: CASSQKVGRVNQPQHF; DNA: TGTGCCAGCAGCCAGAAGGTGGGGAGGGTCAATCAGCCCCAGCATTTT
D: -; size: many; V: TRBV12-3/TRBV12-4; J: TRBJ1-2; CDR3: CASRLPGSYGYTF; DNA: TGTGCCAGCAGGCTGCCCGGATCCTATGGCTACACCTTC
D: -; size: -; V: TRBV20-1; J: TRBJ2-7; CDR3: CSARDVATRGYEQYF; DNA: TGCAGTGCTAGAGATGTCGCGACACGGGGGTACGAGCAGTACTTC
D: TRBD2; size: -; V: TRBV5-1; J: TRBJ2-1; CDR3: CASSSAGLAPYNEQSF; DNA: TGCGCCAGCAGCTCAGCGGGACTAGCTCCCTACAATGAGCAGTCCTTC
D: TRBD1; size: -; V: TRBV24-1; J: TRBJ2-2; CDR3: CAIGTGVSGELFF; DNA: TGTGCTATCGGGACAGGGGTGAGCGGGGAGCTGTTTTTT
D: TRBD1; size: medium-sized; V: TRBV20-1; J: TRBJ2-7; CDR3: CSARAGQAPYEQYF; DNA: TGCAGTGCTAGAGCAGGACAGGCCCCCTACGAGCAGTACTTC
D: -; size: -; V: TRBV6-5; J: TRBJ2-7; CDR3: CAGTSYRAPYEQYF; DNA: TGTGCCGGCACCAGCTACAGGGCTCCCTACGAGCAGTACTTC
D: -; size: medium-sized; V: TRBV5-1; J: TRBJ1-1; CDR3: CASSIDVENTEAFF; DNA: TGCGCCAGCAGCATCGACGTAGAGAACACTGAAGCTTTCTTT
D: -; size: many; V: TRBV15; J: TRBJ2-1; CDR3: CATSTPGLHNEQFF; DNA: TGTGCCACCAGCACCCCGGGACTCCACAATGAGCAGTTCTTC
D: TRBD1; size: medium-sized; V: TRBV10-2; J: TRBJ2-3; CDR3: CASSARTGGTDTQYF; DNA: TGCGCCAGCAGCGCCAGGACAGGGGGGACAGATACGCAGTATTTT
D: TRBD2; size: few; V: TRBV4-1; J: TRBJ2-1; CDR3: CASSRTSGRIDEQFF; DNA: TGCGCCAGCAGCCGAACTAGCGGGAGGATCGATGAGCAGTTCTTC
D: -; size: -; V: TRBV15; J: TRBJ1-1; CDR3: CATSRDKAMRTEAFF; DNA: TGTGCCACCAGCAGAGATAAGGCTATGAGGACTGAAGCTTTCTTT
D: -; size: -; V: TRBV3-1; J: TRBJ1-1; CDR3: CASSEWALGTEAFF; DNA: TGTGCCAGCAGCGAGTGGGCCCTAGGGACTGAAGCTTTCTTT
D: -; size: many; V: TRBV4-2; J: TRBJ2-2; CDR3: CASSQEVLGTFNTGELFF; DNA: TGTGCCAGCAGCCAAGAGGTCCTCGGGACTTTCAACACCGGGGAGCTGTTTTTT
D: -; size: few; V: TRBV12-3/TRBV12-4; J: TRBJ1-2; CDR3: CASSLGAGGYGYTF; DNA: TGTGCCAGCAGTCTGGGGGCAGGCGGCTATGGCTACACCTTC
D: -; size: many; V: TRBV20-1; J: TRBJ1-3; CDR3: CSASLSGNTIYF; DNA: TGCAGTGCCTCCCTCTCTGGAAACACCATATATTTT
D: -; size: -; V: TRBV19; J: TRBJ1-3; CDR3: CASSIRNTIYF; DNA: TGTGCCAGTAGCATCCGAAACACCATATATTTT
D: -; size: -; V: TRBV20-1; J: TRBJ1-2; CDR3: CSAIRQRHDGYTF; DNA: TGCAGTGCTATTAGACAAAGACATGATGGCTACACCTTC
D: -; size: medium-sized; V: TRBV7-9; J: TRBJ2-3; CDR3: CASSRELGTDTQYF; DNA: TGTGCCAGCAGCAGGGAGTTAGGCACAGATACGCAGTATTTT
D: -; size: few; V: TRBV30; J: TRBJ2-1; CDR3: CAWSRASYNEQFF; DNA: TGTGCCTGGAGTCGAGCGTCCTACAATGAGCAGTTCTTC
D: TRBD1; size: many; V: TRBV4-2; J: TRBJ1-5; CDR3: CASAGTAGNQPQHF; DNA: TGTGCCAGCGCGGGGACAGCGGGCAATCAGCCCCAGCATTTT
D: -; size: many; V: TRBV20-1; J: TRBJ2-5; CDR3: CSARVPLQETQYF; DNA: TGCAGTGCCAGGGTACCGCTACAAGAGACCCAGTACTTC
D: -; size: -; V: TRBV20-1; J: TRBJ1-1; CDR3: CSARGGEAEASF; DNA: TGCAGTGCTAGAGGGGGAGAGGCTGAGGCTTCCTTT
D: TRBD1; size: many; V: TRBV7-3; J: TRBJ2-1; CDR3: CASSSRTGDEQFF; DNA: TGTGCCAGCAGCTCACGGACAGGGGATGAGCAGTTCTTC
D: -; size: once; V: TRBV5-1; J: TRBJ1-4; CDR3: CANSSSPWTRNEKLFF; DNA: TGCGCCAACAGTTCTTCCCCCTGGACACGGAATGAAAAACTGTTTTTT
D: -; size: -; V: TRBV15; J: TRBJ1-1; CDR3: CATSRTPTDEAFF; DNA: TGTGCCACCAGCAGAACTCCGACAGATGAAGCTTTCTTT
D: -; size: few; V: TRBV6-2/TRBV6-3; J: TRBJ2-5; CDR3: CASSTYAIGAETLYF; DNA: TGTGCCAGCAGTACCTACGCGATAGGGGCCGAGACCCTGTACTTC
D: -; size: -; V: TRBV12-3/TRBV12-4; J: TRBJ1-2; CDR3: CASSPRGAGYGYTF; DNA: TGTGCCAGCAGTCCCCGGGGAGCTGGCTATGGCTACACCTTC
D: TRBD1; size: many; V: TRBV6-1; J: TRBJ1-6; CDR3: CASIPGTAIENSPLHF; DNA: TGTGCCAGCATACCCGGGACAGCTATAGAGAATTCACCCCTCCACTTT
D: TRBD1; size: many; V: TRBV7-9; J: TRBJ2-7; CDR3: CASSPRQGAYEQYF; DNA: TGTGCCAGCAGCCCCCGGCAGGGGGCCTACGAGCAGTACTTC
D: -; size: many; V: TRBV9; J: TRBJ2-1; CDR3: CASSVSLAGLDEQFF; DNA: TGTGCCAGCAGCGTTTCCTTGGCCGGTTTGGATGAGCAGTTCTTC
D: TRBD2; size: many; V: TRBV7-3; J: TRBJ2-3; CDR3: CASSLKGLAYTDTQYF; DNA: TGTGCCAGCAGCTTAAAGGGACTAGCGTACACAGATACGCAGTATTTT
D: -; size: -; V: TRBV10-2; J: TRBJ1-3; CDR3: CASSESTGSGNTIYF; DNA: TGCGCCAGCAGTGAGTCTACAGGCTCTGGAAACACCATATATTTT
D: TRBD1; size: medium-sized; V: TRBV4-1; J: TRBJ1-2; CDR3: CASSQGLSGTAYGYTF; DNA: TGCGCCAGCAGCCAAGGCCTCTCCGGGACAGCCTATGGCTACACCTTC
D: -; size: medium-sized; V: TRBV6-5; J: TRBJ2-7; CDR3: CASSSSGTSYEQYF; DNA: TGTGCCAGCAGTTCCTCCGGGACATCGTACGAGCAGTACTTC
D: -; size: medium-sized; V: TRBV29-1; J: TRBJ1-5; CDR3: CSVVGVPGQPQHF; DNA: TGCAGCGTTGTAGGGGTCCCTGGACAGCCCCAGCATTTT
D: -; size: many; V: TRBV7-9; J: TRBJ2-7; CDR3: CASSLAGGDEQYF; DNA: TGTGCCAGCAGCTTAGCGGGAGGAGACGAGCAGTACTTC
D: -; size: -; V: TRBV7-9; J: TRBJ2-3; CDR3: CASSFPTDTQYF; DNA: TGTGCCAGCAGCTTTCCCACAGATACGCAGTATTTT